These 28 T cell receptor beta chains were sequenced from one sample in a study of shared clonotypes between healthy human individuals. Method: immunoSEQ multiplex PCR; TCRdb's copy keeps in-frame clones and lacks some. The data contain more than 2,000,000 clones, approximately 93% of them seen just once; the ten biggest clones take up under 0.45%. Material: naive CD4+ T cells from PBMCs. The subset denotes: CD45RA+ positively selected. The receptors derive from a man between 18 and 35 years old in good health. Some clones in this sample may be carry-over from other donors' samples.

This clone has only one observation. The CDR3 is CASRTSGIYEQFF. CDR3 sequence (DNA): TGTGCCAGCCGGACTAGCGGGATTTATGAGCAGTTCTTC. The rearrangement uses TRBV28 and TRBJ2-1; TRBD2 agrees at 12 bases. V shed 8 bases, J shed 8 bases, and the junction held 4 bases outside the gene matches. The CDR3 runs 13 residues. Germline CDR1 is MDHEN and CDR2 is SYDVKM.

This rearrangement joins TRBV7-9 to TRBJ1-4, with TRBD1 matching 9 bases. Germline values: CDR1 SEHNR, CDR2 FQNEAQ (reference sequence). The CDR3 loop spans 14 amino acids. The V and J ends lost 1 base and 8 bases, in that order; junction bases with no gene match: 2. Written as DNA, the CDR3 is TGTGCCAGCAGCTTAGGGGACAGGGAGGAAAAACTGTTTTTT. This codes for CASSLGDREEKLFF.

Concerning this clone itself: This specimen includes other DNA sequences encoding the same CDR3. CDR3 sequence (DNA): TGTGCCAGCAGCTTATCATCCGGGGCTAATGAAAAACTGTTTTTT. It encodes CASSLSSGANEKLFF. The V gene is TRBV7-9, the J gene TRBJ1-4, with D unclear. There are 15 residues in the CDR3. Germline lookup yields CDR1 SEHNR and CDR2 FQNEAQ (reference sequence). Trimming removed 2 bases at V and 3 bases at J, with 10 bases between.

This rearrangement joins TRBV18 to TRBJ2-2; TRBD1 might be the D (5 bases). The V and J ends lost 1 base and 5 bases respectively, with 14 bases between them. Germline CDR1 reads KGHSH; CDR2 reads LQKENI. The CDR3 length is 16 residues. CDR3 protein: CASSPLPHRGTGELFF. CDR3 DNA sequence: TGTGCCAGCTCACCACTTCCTCATAGGGGAACCGGGGAGCTGTTTTTT.

This rearrangement joins TRBV6-6 to TRBJ1-4; a possible D gene is TRBD1 (5 bases). CDR1 is MNHNY, CDR2 SVGAGI, per germline (reference sequence). Trimming left V 5 bases short and J 0 bases short, with 7 bases between. The CDR3 has 14 residues. The chain's CDR3 is CASSDRTTNEKLFF. CDR3 in DNA: TGTGCCAGCAGTGACAGAACAACTAATGAAAAACTGTTTTTT.

The V gene is TRBV11-2, the J gene TRBJ1-1; 7 nucleotides match TRBD1. This CDR3 comprises 14 residues. The germline CDR1 and CDR2 sequences are SGHAT and FQNNGV. V gave up 0 bases and J gave up 5 bases; unmatched junction bases: 3. The CDR3 DNA follows: TGTGCCAGCAGCTTAGATGGCAGGGGGACTGAAGCTTTCTTT. It encodes CASSLDGRGTEAFF.

The chain joins TRBV28 to TRBJ2-1; D remains unclear. Trimming removed 7 bases at V and 0 bases at J, with 10 bases between. Germline V CDR1 and CDR2: MDHEN, SYDVKM. The CDR3 consists of 14 residues. The CDR3 DNA reads as TGTGCCAGCAATACTCCAAGCTCCTACAATGAGCAGTTCTTC. Translating it yields CASNTPSSYNEQFF.

The chain carries TRBV7-9 and TRBJ2-1; TRBD2 aligns across 11 bases. There are 18 residues in the CDR3. Germline V gene data show CDR1 as SEHNR and CDR2 as FQNEAQ (reference sequence). With V trimmed by 1 base and J by 5 bases, 10 bases remained unmatched. The CDR3, as DNA: TGTGCCAGCAGCTTAGAGCGTAGCGGGAGGGGGCCCAACAATGAGCAGTTCTTC. This encodes CASSLERSGRGPNNEQFF.

The V gene is TRBV7-9, the J gene TRBJ2-3; D gene unclear. Germline V gene lookup returns CDR1 SEHNR and CDR2 FQNEAQ (reference sequence). Trimming left V 3 bases short and J 4 bases short, with 8 bases between. This CDR3 region has 13 residues. CDR3 sequence (DNA): TGTGCCAGCAGCTTCCCGCCCGCAGATACGCAGTATTTT. Amino acids: CASSFPPADTQYF. Full variable domain (remainder filled in from reference TRBV7-9 and TRBJ2-3): DTGVSQNPRHKITKRGQNVTFRCDPISEHNRLYWYRQTLGQGPEFLTYFQNEAQLEKSRLLSDRFSAERPKGSFSTLEIQRTEQGDSAMYLCASSFPPADTQYFGPGTRLTVL.

A single count supports this clone. This rearrangement joins TRBV15 to TRBJ2-7, with D perhaps matching TRBD2 (6 bases). Germline V lookup: CDR1 LNHNV, CDR2 YYDKDF (reference sequence). The length of the CDR3 is 13 residues. V shed 5 bases and J shed 2 bases, with 10 bases lying between them. CDR3 protein: CATSSASAYEQYF. The CDR3 region has the DNA TGTGCCACCAGCTCGGCTAGCGCCTACGAGCAGTACTTC.

The J gene is TRBJ1-4, the V gene TRBV6-8; maybe TRBD1 (5 bases). The germline V gene has CDR1 MNHGY and CDR2 SAAAGT. V was trimmed by 7 bases and J by 2 bases, leaving 17 bases between them. The CDR3 consists of 16 residues. This CDR3 reads CASTTVGGLTNEKLFF. DNA of the CDR3: TGTGCCAGCACCACGGTGGGGGGGTTGACTAATGAAAAACTGTTTTTT.

The genes are TRBV15 and TRBJ1-6, with D possibly TRBD1 on 6 matching bases. Germline CDR1 reads LNHNV; CDR2 reads YYDKDF (reference sequence). The ends were cut back, 1 base at V and 3 bases at J, with 7 bases in the middle. This CDR3 comprises 15 residues. Here the CDR3 DNA reads TGTGCCACCAGCAGAGGGACAGTCTATAATTCACCCCTCCACTTT. It translates to CATSRGTVYNSPLHF.

The V gene is TRBV28, the J gene TRBJ2-3; TRBD2 aligns across 7 bases. With V trimmed by 1 base and J by 6 bases, 7 bases remained unmatched. The CDR3 has 15 residues. Germline values: CDR1 MDHEN, CDR2 SYDVKM. The CDR3 DNA follows: TGTGCCAGCAGTTTATTATCAACCGGGGGGGATACGCAGTATTTT. Translating it yields CASSLLSTGGDTQYF.

V is TRBV11-3 and J is TRBJ2-5; D is possibly TRBD1 (5 bases). The germline gives CDR1 SGHNT, CDR2 YENEEA. The CDR3 is 19 residues long. V lost 2 bases and J lost 1, with 23 bases in between. The CDR3 loop is CASSLPKVNRTHTQETQYF. As DNA, the CDR3 is TGTGCCAGCAGCTTACCAAAAGTAAACAGGACCCATACCCAAGAGACCCAGTACTTC.

CDR3: CASSSRGGPPTPGGEQYF. CDR3 DNA: TGTGCCAGCAGTTCCCGAGGTGGACCCCCTACGCCTGGAGGGGAGCAGTACTTC. The rearrangement uses TRBV28 and TRBJ2-7; D perhaps matches TRBD2 (6 bases). CDR1 is MDHEN and CDR2 is SYDVKM in the germline V gene. The V end was cut by 4 bases, the J end by 7 bases, with 29 bases between. CDR3 length equals 18 residues.

The V call is TRBV5-4, the J call TRBJ2-7, with 9 bases fitting TRBD1. CDR1 and CDR2 from the germline V gene are SGHNT and YYREEE (reference sequence). The CDR3 length is 16 residues. J was trimmed by 2 bases and V by 2 bases; bases with no gene match: 8. In nucleotides, the CDR3 is TGTGCCAGCAGCTTACCGGGACAGGGCGCTACCTACGAGCAGTACTTC. Translation gives CASSLPGQGATYEQYF.

The V call is TRBV2, the J call TRBJ2-6; D unclear. The germline V gene encodes CDR1 SNHLY and CDR2 FYNNEI. The ends were cut back, 4 bases at V and 4 bases at J, with 8 bases in the middle. The CDR3 has 14 residues. The CDR3: CASSAESGANVLTF. CDR3 DNA sequence: TGTGCCAGCAGTGCGGAGTCCGGGGCCAACGTCCTGACTTTC.

This clone was seen a few times. The chain recombines TRBV18 with TRBJ1-2; 7 nucleotides line up with TRBD1. V lost 4 bases to trimming and J lost 6 bases; unmatched junction nucleotides: 5. Germline V CDR1 and CDR2: KGHSH, LQKENI. The CDR3 is made up of 13 amino acids. CDR3 nucleotides: TGTGCCAGCTCACACGGGACAGTCCATGGCTACACCTTC. This codes for CASSHGTVHGYTF.

The chain combines TRBV7-2 with TRBJ2-1; D is uncertain. Germline loops: CDR1 SGHTA, CDR2 FQGNSA. V was shortened by 5 bases and J by 4 bases, with 18 bases between the two germline ends. The CDR3 contains 16 residues. Written as DNA, the CDR3 is TGTGCCAGCAGCACTCCGGCAGCGCGAAATTACAATGAGCAGTTCTTC. As protein: CASSTPAARNYNEQFF.

The rearrangement uses TRBV5-6 and TRBJ2-1, with 8 bases lining up with TRBD1. The germline gives CDR1 SGHDT, CDR2 YYEEEE. The CDR3 is 15 residues long. J was trimmed by 7 bases and V by 5 bases; bases with no gene match: 11. The DNA for the CDR3 is TGTGCCAGCAGAGGGACAGGCAGACCGACGAATGAGCAGTTCTTC. Residues: CASRGTGRPTNEQFF. Using reference TRBV5-6 and TRBJ2-1 for the parts outside the CDR3, the full variable domain is DAGVTQSPTHLIKTRGQQVTLRCSPKSGHDTVSWYQQALGQGPQFIFQYYEEEERQRGNFPDRFSGHQFPNYSSELNVNALLLGDSALYLCASRGTGRPTNEQFFGPGTRLTVL.

CDR3 residues: CASSSTRGLGAVNEQFF. CDR3 in DNA: TGTGCCAGCAGTTCAACCAGGGGACTCGGGGCCGTCAATGAGCAGTTCTTC. The V call is TRBV28, the J call TRBJ2-1; D possibly matches TRBD1 or TRBD2 (6 bases each). Trimming pared 4 bases from V and 6 bases from J, leaving 22 bases between. The CDR3 is 17 residues long. CDR1 is MDHEN and CDR2 is SYDVKM in the germline V gene.

The chain employs TRBV27 and TRBJ2-7; TRBD1 agrees at 7 bases. CDR1 is MNHEY and CDR2 is SMNVEV in the germline V gene (reference sequence). Germline trimming cut 5 bases from V and 3 bases from J; bases unmatched to any gene: 10. CDR3 length: 15 residues. The DNA for the CDR3 is TGTGCCAGCAGTCCACAACAGGGGTGGGGCTACGAGCAGTACTTC. Residues: CASSPQQGWGYEQYF.

The chain has TRBV7-9 and TRBJ2-3; a possible D gene is TRBD2 (6 bases). Trimming removed 5 bases from V and 11 bases from J, with 14 bases in between. In germline, CDR1 is SEHNR, CDR2 FQNEAQ (reference sequence). The CDR3 contains 12 residues. Written as DNA, the CDR3 is TGTGCCAGCAGCGAAGGGACTTCCAGGCAGTATTTT. This gives the protein CASSEGTSRQYF.

The J gene is TRBJ2-7, the V gene TRBV30; D is possibly TRBD2 (5 bases). Germline CDR1 is GTSNPN and CDR2 is SVGIG (reference sequence). The CDR3 is 14 amino acids. The V end lost 5 bases, the J end lost 2 bases, and 16 bases lay between the germline ends. The CDR3 is CAWAGLAGPYEQYF. Here the CDR3 DNA reads TGTGCCTGGGCCGGACTGGCGGGTCCCTACGAGCAGTACTTC.

V is TRBV11-2 and J is TRBJ2-7, with a weak D call TRBD2 (5 bases). Trimming removed 6 bases from V and 5 bases from J, with 17 bases in between. Germline CDR1 and CDR2: SGHAT and FQNNGV. The CDR3 contains 14 residues. The CDR3 DNA follows: TGTGCCAGCAGAGTCGGAGGATCAATGGACGAGCAGTACTTC. Translation gives CASRVGGSMDEQYF.

As to this clone: Other nucleotide sequences from this sample produce the same CDR3. This chain joins TRBV5-4 and TRBJ2-7; 8 bases align to TRBD1. Trimming took 7 bases from V and 3 from J; bases not matched to a gene: 12. The CDR3 is 15 residues long. The germline gives CDR1 SGHNT, CDR2 YYREEE (reference sequence). Written as DNA, the CDR3 is TGTGCCAGCTCCCTAAGTGGGACAGGAATCTACGAGCAGTACTTC. Translation: CASSLSGTGIYEQYF.

J is TRBJ2-5 and V is TRBV27; 15 bases fit TRBD2. Trimming took 5 bases from V and 5 from J; bases not matched to a gene: 12. The CDR3 has 18 residues. Germline V lookup: CDR1 MNHEY, CDR2 SMNVEV (reference sequence). The CDR3 DNA reads as TGTGCCAGCAGTATGACCAGGACTAGCGGGAGGGCCGGGGAGACCCAGTACTTC. This gives the protein CASSMTRTSGRAGETQYF.

The genes are TRBV28 and TRBJ2-1; D ambiguous. V was shortened by 8 bases and J by 8 bases, with 19 bases between the two germline ends. From germline, CDR1 is MDHEN and CDR2 SYDVKM. The CDR3 has 14 amino acids. The CDR3 protein is CASRRGSVADEQFF. CDR3 in DNA: TGTGCCAGCCGCAGAGGAAGCGTGGCGGATGAGCAGTTCTTC.